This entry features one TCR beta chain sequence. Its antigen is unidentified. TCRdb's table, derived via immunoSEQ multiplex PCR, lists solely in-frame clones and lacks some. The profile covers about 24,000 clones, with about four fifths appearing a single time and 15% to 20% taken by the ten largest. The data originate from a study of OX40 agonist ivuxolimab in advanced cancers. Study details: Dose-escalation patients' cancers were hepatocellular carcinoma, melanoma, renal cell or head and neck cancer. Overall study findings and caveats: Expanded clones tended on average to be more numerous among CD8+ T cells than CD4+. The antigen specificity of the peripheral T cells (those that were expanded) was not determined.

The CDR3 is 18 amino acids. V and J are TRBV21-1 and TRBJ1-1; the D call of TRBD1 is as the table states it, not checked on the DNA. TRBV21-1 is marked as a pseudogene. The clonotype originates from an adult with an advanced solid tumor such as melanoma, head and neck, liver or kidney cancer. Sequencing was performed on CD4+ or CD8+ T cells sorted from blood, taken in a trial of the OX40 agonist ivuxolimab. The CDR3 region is CASSPKRGTGLVNTEAFF. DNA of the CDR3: TGTGCCAGCAGTCCAAAGAGGGGGACAGGGCTAGTGAACACTGAAGCTTTCTTT.